The 5 T cell receptor beta chains in this list originate from one sample, sequenced in a study of CD8+ T cells in alopecia areata. Regarding treatment: oral pan-JAK inhibitor, 5-10 mg twice daily. The authors extracted RNA and reverse transcribed it into cDNA as the sequencing template. The repertoire was sequenced with immunoSEQ multiplex PCR; TCRdb's copy has only in-frame clones and lacks some. This table has more than 150,000 clones, about 60% appearing once. The sample in question was CD8+ T cells sorted from blood, obtained at week 24, from a patient treated with tofacitinib. All receptors derive from a human donor with alopecia areata.

This clone was observed a single time. The chain uses TRBV4-3 and TRBJ2-1, with D perhaps TRBD1 (6 bases). V shed 0 bases and J shed 4 bases, with 13 bases lying between them. Germline assignment: CDR1 LGHNA and CDR2 YSLEER. This CDR3 contains 16 residues. The CDR3 bases are TGCGCCAGCAGCCAAGATGGGGTGACAGGTTACAATGAGCAGTTCTTC. Its protein is CASSQDGVTGYNEQFF.

The chain carries TRBV20-1 and TRBJ1-4; the D is unclear. Germline CDR1 reads DFQATT; CDR2 reads SNEGSKA (reference sequence). The CDR3 has 11 residues. V was shortened by 3 bases and J by 14 bases, with 13 bases between the two germline ends. CDR3 region: CSASVGPRLFF. DNA of the CDR3: TGCAGTGCTAGTGTGGGCCCCCGTCTGTTTTTT.

J is TRBJ2-7 and V is TRBV9; unclear D gene. V lost 4 bases and J lost 4, with 9 bases in between. The CDR3 totals 12 residues. Germline-derived CDR1 and CDR2 are SGDLS and YYNGEE. CDR3 in amino acids: CASSPSEYEQYF. In nucleotides, the CDR3 is TGTGCCAGCAGCCCCTCGGAATACGAGCAGTACTTC.

The chain links TRBV5-1 to TRBJ2-5; D is unresolved. Germline V CDR1 and CDR2: SGHRS, YFSETQ. This CDR3 region has 12 residues. The germline V and J ends were trimmed by 4 bases and 7 bases, with 11 bases remaining between them. DNA of the CDR3: TGCGCCAGCAGCCCGGACGGAGCGACCCAGTACTTC. Translating it yields CASSPDGATQYF.

This sequence joins TRBV27 and TRBJ2-3; maybe TRBD2 (7 bases). The CDR3 has 13 residues. The V gene's germline CDR1 is MNHEY and CDR2 SMNVEV (reference sequence). With 5 bases removed from V and 10 bases from J, the gap between germline ends came to 16 bases. DNA for the CDR3: TGTGCCAGCAGTCCTGGCGGGGGCTCTGCGCAGTATTTT. Protein sequence: CASSPGGGSAQYF.